Listed below are T cell receptor beta chains from one sample, sequenced in a study of T cell changes during pregnancy in multiple sclerosis. Assay used: immunoSEQ multiplex PCR; TCRdb lists only in-frame clones, some missing. The data contain 80,000 or so clones, 90% to 95% of them singletons. Source: peripheral blood, taken in the second trimester of pregnancy. The receptor set was obtained from a female donor in good health, enrolled as a control in a pregnancy study. Each CDR3 is given with its conserved first and last residue. A D gene is named only where the DNA matches it firmly. Size is stated for part of the rows, as once, few or many counts, or as a class when the clone is expanded.

v_gene: TRBV5-8; abundance: -; d_gene: TRBD1; j_gene: TRBJ2-4; CDR3aa: CASSRIYTDRGPAKNIQYF; CDR3nt: TGTGCCAGCAGCCGAATTTACACGGACAGGGGTCCAGCCAAAAACATTCAGTACTTC
v_gene: TRBV5-1; abundance: once; d_gene: TRBD2; j_gene: TRBJ2-2; CDR3aa: CASSAPIERLAGEIGELFF; CDR3nt: TGCGCCAGCAGCGCTCCTATAGAAAGACTAGCGGGAGAAATTGGGGAGCTGTTTTTT
v_gene: TRBV28; abundance: -; d_gene: TRBD1; j_gene: TRBJ1-5; CDR3aa: CASSPGQGSNQPQHF; CDR3nt: TGTGCCAGCAGCCCCGGACAGGGTTCTAATCAGCCCCAGCATTTT
v_gene: TRBV7-9; abundance: once; d_gene: TRBD1; j_gene: TRBJ2-2; CDR3aa: CASSLTGKRNTGELFF; CDR3nt: TGTGCCAGCAGCTTGACAGGGAAAAGGAACACCGGGGAGCTGTTTTTT
v_gene: TRBV6-5; abundance: -; d_gene: TRBD1; j_gene: TRBJ2-1; CDR3aa: CASSYLDQGDEQFF; CDR3nt: TGTGCCAGCAGTTATTTGGATCAGGGGGATGAGCAGTTCTTC
v_gene: TRBV7-2; abundance: -; d_gene: -; j_gene: TRBJ2-1; CDR3aa: CASSFGLYNEQFF; CDR3nt: TGTGCCAGCAGTTTTGGACTCTACAATGAGCAGTTCTTC
v_gene: TRBV2; abundance: -; d_gene: -; j_gene: TRBJ2-5; CDR3aa: CASIVGSGYWETQYF; CDR3nt: TGTGCCAGCATAGTAGGTTCAGGGTATTGGGAGACCCAGTACTTC
v_gene: TRBV5-1; abundance: -; d_gene: TRBD1; j_gene: TRBJ2-1; CDR3aa: CASSLGFRDRDMDEQFF; CDR3nt: TGCGCCAGCAGCTTGGGATTCCGGGACAGGGACATGGATGAGCAGTTCTTC
v_gene: TRBV10-2; abundance: -; d_gene: -; j_gene: TRBJ2-7; CDR3aa: CAAGLEGAHEQYF; CDR3nt: TGCGCCGCCGGATTGGAGGGGGCCCACGAGCAGTACTTC
v_gene: TRBV28; abundance: -; d_gene: -; j_gene: TRBJ1-1; CDR3aa: CASSFLARIMNTEAFF; CDR3nt: TGTGCCAGCAGTTTTTTGGCAAGAATTATGAACACTGAAGCTTTCTTT
v_gene: TRBV5-1; abundance: -; d_gene: -; j_gene: TRBJ2-5; CDR3aa: CASSLGRTAETQYF; CDR3nt: TGCGCCAGCAGCTTGGGTCGGACAGCGGAGACCCAGTACTTC
v_gene: TRBV7-9; abundance: -; d_gene: TRBD2; j_gene: TRBJ2-5; CDR3aa: CASSGRLAGVSETQYF; CDR3nt: TGTGCCAGCAGCGGGCGACTAGCGGGAGTCTCAGAGACCCAGTACTTC
v_gene: TRBV2; abundance: -; d_gene: TRBD1; j_gene: TRBJ1-4; CDR3aa: CASRGDSATNEKLFF; CDR3nt: TGTGCCAGCAGAGGGGACAGTGCAACTAATGAAAAACTGTTTTTT
v_gene: TRBV19; abundance: -; d_gene: TRBD2; j_gene: TRBJ2-7; CDR3aa: CASSGTSGSTEQYF; CDR3nt: TGTGCCAGTAGTGGTACTAGCGGGAGTACCGAGCAGTACTTC
v_gene: TRBV19; abundance: -; d_gene: TRBD2; j_gene: TRBJ2-3; CDR3aa: CASSPGTSPSTDTQYF; CDR3nt: TGTGCCAGTAGTCCGGGGACTAGCCCGAGCACAGATACGCAGTATTTT
v_gene: TRBV28; abundance: -; d_gene: -; j_gene: TRBJ2-7; CDR3aa: CASSSLDSSYEQYF; CDR3nt: TGTGCCAGCAGTTCCCTGGACAGCTCCTACGAGCAGTACTTC
v_gene: TRBV2; abundance: -; d_gene: TRBD1; j_gene: TRBJ2-1; CDR3aa: CASKDRGSYNEQFF; CDR3nt: TGTGCCAGCAAGGACAGGGGTTCCTACAATGAGCAGTTCTTC
v_gene: TRBV30; abundance: -; d_gene: TRBD2; j_gene: TRBJ2-7; CDR3aa: CAWSGRGKDEQYF; CDR3nt: TGTGCCTGGAGTGGGCGGGGGAAGGACGAGCAGTACTTC
v_gene: TRBV5-5; abundance: once; d_gene: -; j_gene: TRBJ1-1; CDR3aa: CASSFQGIVLLGNTEAFF; CDR3nt: TGTGCCAGCAGCTTTCAGGGTATTGTTTTGTTGGGGAACACTGAAGCTTTCTTT
v_gene: TRBV5-4; abundance: -; d_gene: -; j_gene: TRBJ2-1; CDR3aa: CASSFPRVSSYNEQFF; CDR3nt: TGTGCCAGCAGCTTTCCCAGGGTTAGCTCCTACAATGAGCAGTTCTTC
v_gene: TRBV5-1; abundance: -; d_gene: -; j_gene: TRBJ1-4; CDR3aa: CASSGGAGNEKLFF; CDR3nt: TGCGCCAGCAGCGGCGGGGCTGGTAATGAAAAACTGTTTTTT
v_gene: TRBV5-1; abundance: -; d_gene: -; j_gene: TRBJ1-1; CDR3aa: CASSLVREGVTEAFF; CDR3nt: TGCGCCAGCAGCTTGGTTAGAGAGGGAGTGACTGAAGCTTTCTTT
v_gene: TRBV28; abundance: -; d_gene: -; j_gene: TRBJ2-5; CDR3aa: CASSFVPGGLKTQYF; CDR3nt: TGTGCCAGCAGTTTCGTCCCGGGGGGCCTAAAGACCCAGTACTTC
v_gene: TRBV6-1; abundance: -; d_gene: TRBD1; j_gene: TRBJ1-5; CDR3aa: CASSGVPGQGYSNQPQHF; CDR3nt: TGTGCCAGCAGTGGCGTGCCGGGACAGGGTTATAGCAATCAGCCCCAGCATTTT
v_gene: TRBV7-9; abundance: once; d_gene: TRBD1; j_gene: TRBJ1-3; CDR3aa: CASSLAGQGQTSGNTIYF; CDR3nt: TGTGCCAGCAGCTTAGCGGGACAGGGTCAAACGTCCGGAAACACCATATATTTT
v_gene: TRBV14; abundance: -; d_gene: -; j_gene: TRBJ2-1; CDR3aa: CASSQERAGPPYNEQFF; CDR3nt: TGTGCCAGCAGCCAAGAGCGGGCGGGGCCACCCTACAATGAGCAGTTCTTC
v_gene: TRBV5-6; abundance: -; d_gene: -; j_gene: TRBJ1-5; CDR3aa: CASSLDRGGGNQPQHF; CDR3nt: TGTGCCAGCAGCTTGGATAGGGGCGGCGGCAATCAGCCCCAGCATTTT
v_gene: TRBV5-5; abundance: -; d_gene: TRBD1; j_gene: TRBJ2-7; CDR3aa: CASSRQGGSYEQYF; CDR3nt: TGTGCCAGCAGCCGACAGGGGGGTTCCTACGAGCAGTACTTC
v_gene: TRBV5-1; abundance: -; d_gene: TRBD1; j_gene: TRBJ2-4; CDR3aa: CASSSGTGVRVQYF; CDR3nt: TGCGCCAGCAGCTCTGGGACAGGGGTCAGGGTTCAGTACTTC
v_gene: TRBV6-5; abundance: few; d_gene: TRBD2; j_gene: TRBJ2-7; CDR3aa: CASSTGLAGYEQYF; CDR3nt: TGTGCCAGCAGCACTGGACTAGCGGGCTACGAGCAGTACTTC
v_gene: TRBV2; abundance: -; d_gene: -; j_gene: TRBJ2-7; CDR3aa: CASMRDGAYEQYF; CDR3nt: TGTGCCAGCATGCGGGACGGAGCCTACGAGCAGTACTTC
v_gene: TRBV19; abundance: -; d_gene: TRBD1; j_gene: TRBJ2-7; CDR3aa: CASSMGQGSYEQYF; CDR3nt: TGTGCCAGTAGTATGGGACAGGGGTCCTACGAGCAGTACTTC
v_gene: TRBV5-1; abundance: -; d_gene: -; j_gene: TRBJ2-3; CDR3aa: CASSNTGSGKDTQYF; CDR3nt: TGCGCCAGCAGCAACACAGGGTCCGGGAAAGATACGCAGTATTTT